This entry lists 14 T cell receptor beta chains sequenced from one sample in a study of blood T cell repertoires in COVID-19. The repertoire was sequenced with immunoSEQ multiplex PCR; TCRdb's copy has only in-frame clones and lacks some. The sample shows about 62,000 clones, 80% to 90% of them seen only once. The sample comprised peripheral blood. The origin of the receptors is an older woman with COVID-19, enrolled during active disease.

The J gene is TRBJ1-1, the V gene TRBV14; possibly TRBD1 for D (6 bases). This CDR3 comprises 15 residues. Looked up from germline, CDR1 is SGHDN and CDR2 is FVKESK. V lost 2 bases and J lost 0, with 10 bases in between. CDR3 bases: TGTGCCAGCAGCCAATGGCAGGGGATGAACACTGAAGCTTTCTTT. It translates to CASSQWQGMNTEAFF.

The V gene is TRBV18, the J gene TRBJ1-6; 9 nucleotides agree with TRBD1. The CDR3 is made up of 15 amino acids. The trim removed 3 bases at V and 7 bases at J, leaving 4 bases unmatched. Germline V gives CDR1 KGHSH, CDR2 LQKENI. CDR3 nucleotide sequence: TGTGCCAGCTCACCGGGACAGGGCAGGAATTCACCCCTCCACTTT. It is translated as CASSPGQGRNSPLHF.

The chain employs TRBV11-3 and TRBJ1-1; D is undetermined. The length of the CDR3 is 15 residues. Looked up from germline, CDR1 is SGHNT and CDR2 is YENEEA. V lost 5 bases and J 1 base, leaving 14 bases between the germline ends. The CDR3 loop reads CASSLFPGGNTEAFF. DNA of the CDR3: TGTGCCAGCAGCCTATTTCCCGGTGGGAACACTGAAGCTTTCTTT.

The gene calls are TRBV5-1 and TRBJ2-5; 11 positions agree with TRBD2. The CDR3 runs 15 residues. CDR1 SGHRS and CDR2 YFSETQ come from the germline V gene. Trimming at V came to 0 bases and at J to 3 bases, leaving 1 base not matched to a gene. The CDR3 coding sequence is TGCGCCAGCAGCTTGGGGGGACTAGCGGAAGAGACCCAGTACTTC. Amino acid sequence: CASSLGGLAEETQYF. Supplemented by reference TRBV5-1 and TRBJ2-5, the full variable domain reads KAGVTQTPRYLIKTRGQQVTLSCSPISGHRSVSWYQQTPGQGLQFLFEYFSETQRNKGNFPGRFSGRQFSNSRSEMNVSTLELGDSALYLCASSLGGLAEETQYFGPGTRLLVL.

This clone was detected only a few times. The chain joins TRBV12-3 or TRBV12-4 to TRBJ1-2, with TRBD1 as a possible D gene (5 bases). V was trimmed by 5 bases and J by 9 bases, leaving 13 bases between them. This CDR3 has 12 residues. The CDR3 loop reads CASSPPQGRYTF. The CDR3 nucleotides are TGTGCCAGCAGTCCCCCCCAGGGCCGCTACACCTTC.

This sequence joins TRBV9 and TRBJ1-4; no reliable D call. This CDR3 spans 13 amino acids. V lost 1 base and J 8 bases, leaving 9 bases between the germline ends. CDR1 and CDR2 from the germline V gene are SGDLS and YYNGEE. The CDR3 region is CASSVSGTEKLFF. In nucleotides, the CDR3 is TGTGCCAGCAGCGTATCAGGAACCGAAAAACTGTTTTTT. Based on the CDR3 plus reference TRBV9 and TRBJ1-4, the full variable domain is DSGVTQTPKHLITATGQRVTLRCSPRSGDLSVYWYQQSLDQGLQFLIQYYNGEERAKGNILERFSAQQFPDLHSELNLSSLELGDSALYFCASSVSGTEKLFFGSGTQLSVL.

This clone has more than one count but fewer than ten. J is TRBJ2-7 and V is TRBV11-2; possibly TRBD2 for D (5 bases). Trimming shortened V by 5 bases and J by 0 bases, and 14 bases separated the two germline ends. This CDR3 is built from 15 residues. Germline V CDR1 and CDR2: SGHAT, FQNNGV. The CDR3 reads CASSLELASSYEQYF. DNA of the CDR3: TGTGCCAGCAGCCTGGAGCTAGCTAGCTCCTACGAGCAGTACTTC.

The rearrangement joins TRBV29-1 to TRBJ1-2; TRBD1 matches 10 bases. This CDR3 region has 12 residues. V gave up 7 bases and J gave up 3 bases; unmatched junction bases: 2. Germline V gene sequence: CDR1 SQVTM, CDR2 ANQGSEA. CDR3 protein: CSAGTGDYGYTF. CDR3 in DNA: TGCAGCGCTGGGACAGGGGACTATGGCTACACCTTC.

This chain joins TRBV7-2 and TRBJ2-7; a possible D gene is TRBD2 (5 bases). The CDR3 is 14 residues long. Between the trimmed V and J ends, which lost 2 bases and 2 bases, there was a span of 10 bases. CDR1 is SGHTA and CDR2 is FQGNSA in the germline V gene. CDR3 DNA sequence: TGTGCCAGCAGCTTACAACTAGGGACCTACGAGCAGTACTTC. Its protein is CASSLQLGTYEQYF.

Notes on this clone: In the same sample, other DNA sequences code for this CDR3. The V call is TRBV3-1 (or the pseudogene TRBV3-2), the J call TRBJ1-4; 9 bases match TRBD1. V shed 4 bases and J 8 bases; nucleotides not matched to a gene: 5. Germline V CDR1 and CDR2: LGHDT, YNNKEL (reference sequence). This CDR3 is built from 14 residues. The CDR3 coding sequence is TGTGCCAGCAGCCTACAGGGGGCCAGGGAAAAACTGTTTTTT. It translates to CASSLQGAREKLFF.

The CDR3 protein is CATSRGQGDSPLHF. CDR3 nucleotides: TGTGCCACCAGCAGGGGACAGGGGGATTCACCCCTCCACTTT. The rearrangement links TRBV15 to TRBJ1-6, with 11 positions matching TRBD1. The CDR3 is 14 residues long. Germline V gene data show CDR1 as LNHNV and CDR2 as YYDKDF (reference sequence). Germline trimming cut 3 bases from V and 8 bases from J; bases unmatched to any gene: 0.

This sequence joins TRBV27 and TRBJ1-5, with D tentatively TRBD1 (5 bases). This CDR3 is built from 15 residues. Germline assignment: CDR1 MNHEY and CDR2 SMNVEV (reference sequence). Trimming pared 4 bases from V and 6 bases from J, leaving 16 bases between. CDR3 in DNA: TGTGCCAGCAGTTCTGTTGACAGTAGGTCTCAGCCCCAGCATTTT. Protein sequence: CASSSVDSRSQPQHF.

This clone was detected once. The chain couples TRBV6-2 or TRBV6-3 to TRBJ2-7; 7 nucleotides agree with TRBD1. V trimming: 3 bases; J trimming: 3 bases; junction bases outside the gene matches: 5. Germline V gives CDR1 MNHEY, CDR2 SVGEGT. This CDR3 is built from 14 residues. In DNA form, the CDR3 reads TGTGCCAGCAGTTATTTACAGGGGCGCTACGAGCAGTACTTC. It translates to CASSYLQGRYEQYF.

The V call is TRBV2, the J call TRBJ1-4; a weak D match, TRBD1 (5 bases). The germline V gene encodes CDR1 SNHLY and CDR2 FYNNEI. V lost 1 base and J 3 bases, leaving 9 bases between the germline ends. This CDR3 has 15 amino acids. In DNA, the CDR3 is TGTGCCAGCAGTGAAGTTCCAGGGCCTAATGAAAAACTGTTTTTT. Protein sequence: CASSEVPGPNEKLFF. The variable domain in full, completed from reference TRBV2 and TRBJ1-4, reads EPEVTQTPSHQVTQMGQEVILRCVPISNHLYFYWYRQILGQKVEFLVSFYNNEISEKSEIFDDQFSVERPDGSNFTLKIRSTKLEDSAMYFCASSEVPGPNEKLFFGSGTQLSVL.